The next 2 T cell receptor beta chains were all read from a single sample in a study of cytomegalovirus exposure and HLA in healthy donors. PCR primers comprised 60 Vbeta and 13 Jbeta primers. Assay used: immunoSEQ multiplex PCR; TCRdb lists only in-frame clones, some missing. The sample records 130,000 to 150,000 clones, about three quarters being singletons. Sample: PBMCs. These receptors were taken from a man aged 40-49 years in good health and CMV-seropositive.

V usage is TRBV5-4 and J usage is TRBJ2-7, with 7 bases identical to TRBD2. With 0 bases clipped from V and 6 bases from J, the junction kept 3 bases outside the gene matches. The germline gives CDR1 SGHNT, CDR2 YYREEE (reference sequence). The CDR3 extends over 13 amino acids. CDR3 bases: TGTGCCAGCAGCTTGGGACTAGCACGCGAGCAGTACTTC. It codes for CASSLGLAREQYF.

CDR3 region: CASSSTTGVDEQYF. CDR3 DNA: TGTGCCAGCAGCTCTACCACAGGGGTCGACGAGCAGTACTTC. The rearrangement uses TRBV11-2 and TRBJ2-7, with TRBD1 identical over 7 bases. The germline CDR1 and CDR2 sequences are SGHAT and FQNNGV. The junction had 8 bases not matched to a gene; V was cut back by 4 bases and J by 5 bases. CDR3 length: 14 amino acids.